This T cell receptor beta chain was observed in a study of shared clonotypes between healthy human individuals. Study-wide context: Donor composition was two women and three men, aged 18 to 49. Three plates each covered CD4 naive and memory; CD8 naive two, CD8 memory one. General study findings and limits: Large sequencing depth failed to make sorted-subset sequencing complete, rarefaction showed.

Remarks on this clone: What it binds is unknown. The sample carries other DNA sequences with the same CDR3.

Everyone who donated was a Caucasian adult who lived in Nashville, Tennessee. Produced via immunoSEQ multiplex PCR; TCRdb's table is partial and in-frame only. The sample has about 1 million clones; approximately 70% are singletons. The V and J ends lost 0 bases and 2 bases, in that order; junction bases with no gene match: 6. Germline-derived CDR1 and CDR2 are SGHRS and YFSETQ. This CDR3 is 16 amino acids long. The rearrangement uses TRBV5-1 and TRBJ2-3; 7 bases align to TRBD2. Input material: memory CD4+ T cells sorted from blood. Subset: CD45RA-negative fraction. This clonotype was sampled from a young man in good health. CDR3 in DNA: TGCGCCAGCAGCTTGGATGGGCGGGGGATCACAGATACGCAGTATTTT. Its protein is CASSLDGRGITDTQYF.